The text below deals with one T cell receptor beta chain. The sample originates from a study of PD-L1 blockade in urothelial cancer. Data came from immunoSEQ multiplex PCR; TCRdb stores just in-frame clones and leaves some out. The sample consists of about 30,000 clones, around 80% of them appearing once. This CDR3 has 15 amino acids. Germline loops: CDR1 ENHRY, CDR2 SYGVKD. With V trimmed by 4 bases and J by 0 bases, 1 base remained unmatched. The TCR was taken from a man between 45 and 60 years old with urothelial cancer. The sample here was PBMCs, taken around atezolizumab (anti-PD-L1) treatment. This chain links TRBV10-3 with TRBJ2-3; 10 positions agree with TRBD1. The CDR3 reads CAISAGQGSTDTQYF. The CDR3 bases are TGTGCCATCAGTGCGGGACAGGGGAGCACAGATACGCAGTATTTT.